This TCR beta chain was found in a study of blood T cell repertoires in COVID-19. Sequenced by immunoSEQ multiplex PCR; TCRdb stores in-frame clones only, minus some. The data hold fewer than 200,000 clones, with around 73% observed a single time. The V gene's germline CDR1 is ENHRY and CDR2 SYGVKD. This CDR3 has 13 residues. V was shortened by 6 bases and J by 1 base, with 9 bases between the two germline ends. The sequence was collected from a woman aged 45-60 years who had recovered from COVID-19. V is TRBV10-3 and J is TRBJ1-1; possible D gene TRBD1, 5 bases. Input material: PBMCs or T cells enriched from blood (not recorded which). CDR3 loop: CAISKDTNTEAFF. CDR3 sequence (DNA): TGTGCCATCAGCAAGGACACGAACACTGAAGCTTTCTTT.